This TCR beta chain derives from a study of T cell repertoires in aging, cancer and after chemotherapy. Study at large: Donor ages fell into six groups from 30 or younger up to 70 or older. The whole study produced a dataset of around 9 million TCR reads.

The template was genomic DNA from peripheral blood, not RNA. TRB rearrangements spanning V, D and J were amplified using mixed TRB-A/B primers. TCRdb fed the multiplex PCR reads into MiXCR, producing one record per CDR3 protein. Of around 6,000 distinct CDR3 sequences listed, around 33% are singletons. With 3 bases removed from V and 3 bases from J, the gap between germline ends came to 8 bases. This CDR3 has 13 amino acids. Germline-derived CDR1 and CDR2 are KGHSH and LQKENI. The chain carries TRBV18 and TRBJ1-1; D is ambiguous. The sequencing input was blood. This receptor was identified in a human donor in good health. The CDR3 coding sequence is TGTGCCAGCTCACCGTATGAGGACACTGAAGCTTTCTTT. Translation: CASSPYEDTEAFF.